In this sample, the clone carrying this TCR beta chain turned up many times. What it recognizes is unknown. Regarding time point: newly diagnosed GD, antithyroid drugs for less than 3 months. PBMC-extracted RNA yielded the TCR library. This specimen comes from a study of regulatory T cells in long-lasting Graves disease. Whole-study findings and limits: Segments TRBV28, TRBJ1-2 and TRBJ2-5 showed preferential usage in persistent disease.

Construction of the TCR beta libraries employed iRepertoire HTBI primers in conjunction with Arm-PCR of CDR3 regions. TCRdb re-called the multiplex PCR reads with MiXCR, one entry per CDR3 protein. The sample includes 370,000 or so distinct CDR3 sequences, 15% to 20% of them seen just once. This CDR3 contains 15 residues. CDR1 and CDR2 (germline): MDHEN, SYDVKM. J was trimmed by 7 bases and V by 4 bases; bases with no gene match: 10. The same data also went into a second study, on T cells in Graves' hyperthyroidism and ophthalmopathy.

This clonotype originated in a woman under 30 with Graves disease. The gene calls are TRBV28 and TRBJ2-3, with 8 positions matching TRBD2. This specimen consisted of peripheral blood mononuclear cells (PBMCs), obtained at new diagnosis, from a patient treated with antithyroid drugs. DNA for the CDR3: TGTGCCAGCAGTTCTCTAGCGGGCGGCAGAAATACGCAGTATTTT. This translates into CASSSLAGGRNTQYF. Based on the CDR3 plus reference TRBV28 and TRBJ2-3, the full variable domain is DVKVTQSSRYLVKRTGEKVFLECVQDMDHENMFWYRQDPGLGLRLIYFSYDVKMKEKGDIPEGYSVSREKKERFSLILESASTNQTSMYLCASSSLAGGRNTQYFGPGTRLTVL.